This is a list of T cell receptor beta chains from one sample in a study of cytomegalovirus exposure and HLA in healthy donors. Assay used: immunoSEQ multiplex PCR; TCRdb lists only in-frame clones, some missing. The data contain around 99,000 clones, around 77% of them seen just once; the ten biggest clones take up about 2.3%. Sequenced material: PBMCs. Receptors originate from a man younger than 35 in good health and CMV-seronegative. Each CDR3 is given with its conserved first and last residue.

j_gene: TRBJ2-7; v_gene: TRBV5-1; CDR3aa: CASSPFTGSSRYEQYF
j_gene: TRBJ1-6; v_gene: TRBV7-9; CDR3aa: CASSLGEVHNSPLHF
j_gene: TRBJ2-3; v_gene: TRBV13; CDR3aa: CASSLLTSGGDTQYF
j_gene: TRBJ2-7; v_gene: TRBV27; CDR3aa: CASSGQGEYEQYF
j_gene: TRBJ2-1; v_gene: TRBV27; CDR3aa: CASSLVGDRSYNEQFF
j_gene: TRBJ1-3; v_gene: TRBV6-5; CDR3aa: CASSSSRVGNTIYF
j_gene: TRBJ1-1; v_gene: TRBV5-1; CDR3aa: CASSSTGVNTEAFF
j_gene: TRBJ1-4; v_gene: TRBV19; CDR3aa: CASSLIGQGAEKLFF
j_gene: TRBJ2-5; v_gene: TRBV2; CDR3aa: CASMGPTGGETQYF
j_gene: TRBJ2-3; v_gene: TRBV5-5; CDR3aa: CASSLRGGADTQYF
j_gene: TRBJ1-6; v_gene: TRBV5-1; CDR3aa: CASSSTGRPNSPLHF
j_gene: TRBJ2-6; v_gene: TRBV7-2; CDR3aa: CASSFRTGISGANVLTF
j_gene: TRBJ2-7; v_gene: TRBV29-1; CDR3aa: CSVQSMDMAPLDEQYF
j_gene: TRBJ1-1; v_gene: TRBV2; CDR3aa: CASNKPRDSRRTEAFF
j_gene: TRBJ2-1; v_gene: TRBV5-5; CDR3aa: CASSSQHRVPNEQFF
j_gene: TRBJ2-1; v_gene: TRBV7-3; CDR3aa: CASSPSVSSYNEQFF
j_gene: TRBJ1-5; v_gene: TRBV19; CDR3aa: CASSEGGGVSQPQHF
j_gene: TRBJ2-1; v_gene: TRBV6-4; CDR3aa: CASSDSGGANEQFF
j_gene: TRBJ2-1; v_gene: TRBV7-6; CDR3aa: CASSLYGQGATNEQFF
j_gene: TRBJ2-1; v_gene: TRBV4-1; CDR3aa: CASSQDPSSRYEQFF
j_gene: TRBJ1-3; v_gene: TRBV5-8; CDR3aa: CASSLDIHSGNTIYF
j_gene: TRBJ2-7; v_gene: TRBV4-3; CDR3aa: CASSQEGRGGYEQYF
j_gene: TRBJ2-3; v_gene: TRBV25-1; CDR3aa: CASSDTGYTDTQYF
j_gene: TRBJ2-4; v_gene: TRBV9; CDR3aa: CASSGPGVGNIQYF
j_gene: TRBJ2-4; v_gene: TRBV10-2; CDR3aa: CASSQGLAGIAKNIQYF
j_gene: .; v_gene: TRBV6-1; CDR3aa: CASSGGQGGYEQYF
j_gene: TRBJ1-5; v_gene: TRBV2; CDR3aa: CASNGGKGNQPQHF
j_gene: TRBJ2-5; v_gene: TRBV2; CDR3aa: CASSGLAGGLQETQYF
j_gene: TRBJ2-7; v_gene: TRBV21-1; CDR3aa: CASSKLRGTGDYEQYF
j_gene: TRBJ2-5; v_gene: TRBV7-3; CDR3aa: CASSLWAGEETQYF
j_gene: TRBJ2-7; v_gene: TRBV5-4; CDR3aa: CASSPATGTISPYEQYF
j_gene: TRBJ1-2; v_gene: TRBV5-4; CDR3aa: CASSRMLGGQTGYTF
j_gene: TRBJ2-3; v_gene: TRBV2; CDR3aa: CASGGTSGGDTQYF
j_gene: TRBJ1-3; v_gene: TRBV18; CDR3aa: CASLPGAPSGNTIYF
j_gene: TRBJ1-2; v_gene: TRBV7-9; CDR3aa: CASSKTGVDHYGYTF
j_gene: TRBJ1-2; v_gene: TRBV2; CDR3aa: CASREGQGVYGYTF
j_gene: TRBJ2-7; v_gene: TRBV4-2; CDR3aa: CASSQDSGRTDGTEFSYEQYF
j_gene: TRBJ2-1; v_gene: TRBV7-9; CDR3aa: CASLVGGNNEQFF
j_gene: TRBJ2-4; v_gene: TRBV11-2; CDR3aa: CASSLTSSRSIQYF
j_gene: TRBJ2-3; v_gene: TRBV6-1; CDR3aa: CASSTTSEYTDTQYF
j_gene: TRBJ2-3; v_gene: TRBV2; CDR3aa: CASRTSGGRADTQYF
j_gene: TRBJ2-1; v_gene: TRBV27; CDR3aa: CASSLGGGPPNEQFF
j_gene: TRBJ1-2; v_gene: TRBV29-1; CDR3aa: CSVQAGTVYGYTF
j_gene: TRBJ1-2; v_gene: TRBV2; CDR3aa: CASSVLYGYTF
j_gene: TRBJ1-2; v_gene: TRBV6-1; CDR3aa: CASSEGTGANYGYPF
j_gene: TRBJ2-7; v_gene: TRBV9; CDR3aa: CASSVAPGDGTYEQYF
j_gene: TRBJ2-1; v_gene: TRBV7-2; CDR3aa: CASTPPGEKQFF
j_gene: TRBJ1-2; v_gene: TRBV19; CDR3aa: CASSIPGDYGYTF
j_gene: TRBJ2-3; v_gene: TRBV7-9; CDR3aa: CASSSDYTDTQYF
j_gene: TRBJ2-6; v_gene: TRBV2; CDR3aa: CASRGRGLNSGANVLTF
j_gene: TRBJ2-5; v_gene: TRBV4-2; CDR3aa: CASSRDWIQETQYF
j_gene: TRBJ2-7; v_gene: TRBV4-3; CDR3aa: CASSQAEGAYEQYF